The next 16 T cell receptor beta chains were all read from a single sample in a study of T-cell memory formation after mild COVID-19. TCRdb fed the 5' RACE reads into MiXCR, producing one record per CDR3 protein. The sample shows around 340,000 distinct CDR3 sequences, approximately 15% of them seen only once. The specimen sequenced was PBMCs or a T cell subset sorted from them (not recorded which). Every receptor here comes from a man aged 18 to 30 who had mild COVID-19 (a few samples of this study predate the infection). Cell type and time point are not known.

The CDR3 DNA is TGTGCCAGCAGTTCGGGACAGGGGGCGTACGAGCAGTACGTC. Protein product: CASSSGQGAYEQYV. The V call is TRBV28, the J call TRBJ2-7; 12 positions match TRBD1. The CDR3 length is 14 residues. With V trimmed by 4 bases and J by 4 bases, 2 bases remained unmatched. From germline, CDR1 is MDHEN and CDR2 SYDVKM.

This clonotype occurred many times. The chain combines TRBV12-3 or TRBV12-4 with TRBJ2-3; 11 nucleotides line up with TRBD1. This CDR3 contains 15 residues. With V trimmed by 6 bases and J by 4 bases, 6 bases remained unmatched. DNA of the CDR3: TGTGCCAGCAGCCCGCGGACAGGGGGCGCAGATACGCAGTATTTT. Translated, it gives CASSPRTGGADTQYF.

This clonotype was counted a few times. This chain joins TRBV4-3 and TRBJ2-7; D is ambiguous. The CDR3 has 12 residues. Trimming left V 2 bases short and J 7 bases short, with 9 bases between. From germline, CDR1 is LGHNA and CDR2 YSLEER. CDR3 residues: CASSQYCREQYV. Written as DNA, the CDR3 is TGCGCCAGCAGCCAATATTGTAGGGAGCAGTACGTC.

This chain links TRBV27 with TRBJ2-5; maybe TRBD1 (5 bases). V lost 5 bases and J 0 bases, leaving 13 bases between the germline ends. Germline CDR1 reads MNHEY; CDR2 reads SMNVEV (reference sequence). The CDR3 consists of 15 residues. In nucleotides, the CDR3 is TGTGCCAGCAGTAAAACAGGAACGTACCAAGAGACCCAGTACTTC. Encoded protein: CASSKTGTYQETQYF.

This clonotype showed up just a few times. This rearrangement joins TRBV4-3 to TRBJ1-6, with 7 bases aligning to TRBD1. Unmatched junction bases numbered 6, after V lost 4 bases and J lost 3 bases. This CDR3 has 16 residues. Germline CDR1 LGHNA, CDR2 YSLEER. The chain's CDR3 is CASSPRSGGYNSPLHF. The CDR3 nucleotides read TGCGCCAGCAGCCCGCGATCAGGGGGCTATAATTCACCCCTCCACTTT.

This clonotype was seen at least ten times. The chain carries TRBV24-1 and TRBJ2-2; D is unclear. Germline CDR1 reads KGHDR; CDR2 reads SFDVKD. This CDR3 is 12 amino acids long. The V gene lost 8 bases and the J gene lost 5 bases, with 8 bases spanning the gap. The chain's CDR3 is CATISRTGELFF. The CDR3, as DNA: TGTGCCACCATTTCAAGAACCGGGGAGCTGTTTTTT.

The V call is TRBV5-3, the J call TRBJ2-5, with no clear D. TRBV5-3 is sorted into the ORF group, with uncertain function. The V and J ends lost 1 base and 3 bases respectively, with 7 bases between them. This CDR3 contains 13 residues. The CDR3 DNA sequence: TGTGCCAGAAGCTTGTCAAGGGAAGAGACCCAGTACTTC. Translation: CARSLSREETQYF.

The chain uses TRBV5-6 and TRBJ1-1, with D possibly being TRBD1 (5 bases). V was clipped by 4 bases and J by 0 bases, with 10 bases between them. The CDR3 sequence is 14 residues long. Germline assignment: CDR1 SGHDT and CDR2 YYEEEE. In DNA form, the CDR3 reads TGTGCCAGCAGCCTGACAGACCTGAACACTGAAGCTTTCTTT. It codes for CASSLTDLNTEAFF.

This clonotype was counted ten times or more. The chain employs TRBV7-2 and TRBJ2-3; TRBD2 matches at 10 bases. Germline CDR1 SGHTA, CDR2 FQGNSA. With 1 base clipped from V and 10 bases from J, the junction kept 11 bases outside the gene matches. The CDR3 loop spans 16 amino acids. The CDR3 here is CASSLDGLAGAEAQYF. The CDR3 region has the DNA TGTGCCAGCAGCTTAGACGGGCTAGCGGGGGCTGAGGCGCAGTATTTT.

Many counts were recorded for this clonotype. The chain recombines TRBV18 with TRBJ2-5, with D unresolved. Germline V gene lookup returns CDR1 KGHSH and CDR2 LQKENI. The V end was cut by 2 bases, the J end by 0 bases, with 7 bases between. This CDR3 is 14 amino acids long. The CDR3 nucleotides read TGTGCCAGCTCACCAATGGGTTACCAAGAGACCCAGTACTTC. Translation: CASSPMGYQETQYF.

This clonotype was picked up a small number of times. The rearrangement links TRBV6-1 to TRBJ1-2; 12 nucleotides line up with TRBD1. The CDR3 runs 15 residues. CDR1 is MNHNS and CDR2 is SASEGT in the germline V gene. The V gene end was trimmed by 6 bases and the J gene end by 0 bases; junction bases not matched to a gene: 2. The CDR3 sequence: CASRGQGAANYGYTF. CDR3 sequence (DNA): TGTGCCAGCAGGGGACAGGGGGCCGCTAACTATGGCTACACCTTC.

A few counts support this clonotype. V usage is TRBV24-1 and J usage is TRBJ2-7; the D is unclear. V was shortened by 10 bases and J by 3 bases, with 27 bases between the two germline ends. This CDR3 region has 17 residues. Germline V gives CDR1 KGHDR, CDR2 SFDVKD. CDR3 sequence: CATSLESHSYRDYEQYF. CDR3 in DNA: TGTGCCACGAGTCTCGAGTCCCACAGTTACCGAGACTACGAGCAGTACTTC.

V and J are TRBV6-1 and TRBJ2-3; 13 positions agree with TRBD2. Germline trimming cut 3 bases from V and 4 bases from J; bases unmatched to any gene: 10. The CDR3 is 18 residues long. Germline CDR1 MNHNS, CDR2 SASEGT. The CDR3 sequence is CASSELPGLAGNPDTQYF. In DNA form, the CDR3 reads TGTGCCAGCAGTGAGCTCCCGGGACTAGCGGGGAACCCAGATACGCAGTATTTT.

This clonotype showed up just a few times. This rearrangement joins TRBV18 to TRBJ2-7; TRBD2 matches 13 bases. The V and J ends lost 6 bases and 5 bases, in that order; junction bases with no gene match: 7. The CDR3 is 15 residues long. Germline V gene lookup returns CDR1 KGHSH and CDR2 LQKENI. CDR3 amino acids: CASSLGTSGVHEQYF. The CDR3 nucleotides read TGTGCCAGCTCTCTGGGGACTAGCGGGGTTCACGAGCAGTACTTC.

The rearrangement links TRBV7-8 to TRBJ2-4, with D possibly matching TRBD2 (6 bases). Trimming stripped 5 bases from V and 0 bases from J, with 17 bases between. Germline CDR1 reads SGHVS; CDR2 reads FQNEAQ. The CDR3 is 17 amino acids. The CDR3 is CASSIGGRFLAKNIQYF. Written as DNA, the CDR3 is TGTGCCAGCAGCATCGGAGGGCGGTTTCTAGCCAAAAACATTCAGTACTTC.

CDR3 sequence reads: CATSRGGSTDTQYF. Written as DNA, the CDR3 is TGTGCCACCAGCCGGGGGGGGTCGACAGATACGCAGTATTTT. V gene TRBV24-1 combines with J gene TRBJ2-3; 8 bases match TRBD2. CDR1 and CDR2 from the germline V gene are KGHDR and SFDVKD. CDR3 length: 14 amino acids. The V gene end was trimmed by 7 bases and the J gene end by 3 bases; junction bases not matched to a gene: 5.